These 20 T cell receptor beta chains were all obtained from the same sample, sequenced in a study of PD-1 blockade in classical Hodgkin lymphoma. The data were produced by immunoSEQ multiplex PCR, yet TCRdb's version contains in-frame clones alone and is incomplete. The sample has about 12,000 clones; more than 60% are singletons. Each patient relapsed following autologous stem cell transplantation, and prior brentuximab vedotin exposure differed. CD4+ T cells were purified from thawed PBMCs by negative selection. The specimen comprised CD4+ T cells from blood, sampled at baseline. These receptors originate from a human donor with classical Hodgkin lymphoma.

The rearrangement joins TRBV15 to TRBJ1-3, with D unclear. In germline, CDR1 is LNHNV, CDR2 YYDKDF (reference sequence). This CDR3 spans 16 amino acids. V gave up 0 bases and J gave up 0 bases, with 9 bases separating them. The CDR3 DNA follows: TGTGCCACCAGCAGAGATCCTAGATTCTCTGGAAACACCATATATTTT. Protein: CATSRDPRFSGNTIYF. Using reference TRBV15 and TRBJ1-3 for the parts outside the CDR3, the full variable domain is DAMVIQNPRYQVTQFGKPVTLSCSQTLNHNVMYWYQQKSSQAPKLLFHYYDKDFNNEADTPDNFQSRRPNTSFCFLDIRSPGLGDTAMYLCATSRDPRFSGNTIYFGEGSWLTVV.

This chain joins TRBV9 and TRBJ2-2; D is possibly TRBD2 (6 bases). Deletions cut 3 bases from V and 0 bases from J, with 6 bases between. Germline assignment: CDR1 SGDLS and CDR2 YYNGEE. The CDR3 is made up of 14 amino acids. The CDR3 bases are TGTGCCAGCAGCGGGGGGGCGAACACCGGGGAGCTGTTTTTT. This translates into CASSGGANTGELFF.

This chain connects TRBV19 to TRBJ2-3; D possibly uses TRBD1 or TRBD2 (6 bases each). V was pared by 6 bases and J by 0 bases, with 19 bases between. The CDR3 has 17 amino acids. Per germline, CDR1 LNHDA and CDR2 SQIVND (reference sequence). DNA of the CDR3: TGTGCCAGTAGCCGGGGGATACAGGGAATAAGCACAGATACGCAGTATTTT. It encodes CASSRGIQGISTDTQYF.

The DNA for the CDR3 is TGTGCCAGCAGTTTAAGGGCCGGTAAGAGCAATCAGCCCCAGCATTTT. Translating it yields CASSLRAGKSNQPQHF. V gene TRBV27 combines with J gene TRBJ1-5; no definite D call. CDR3 length: 16 amino acids. V was shortened by 2 bases and J by 1 base, with 12 bases between the two germline ends. Germline-derived CDR1 and CDR2 are MNHEY and SMNVEV (reference sequence).

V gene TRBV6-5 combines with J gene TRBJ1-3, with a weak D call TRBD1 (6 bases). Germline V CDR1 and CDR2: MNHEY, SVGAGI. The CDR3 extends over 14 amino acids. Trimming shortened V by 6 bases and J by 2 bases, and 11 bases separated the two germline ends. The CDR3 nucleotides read TGTGCCAGCAGAGACCCAGGGGCTGGAAACACCATATATTTT. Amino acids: CASRDPGAGNTIYF.

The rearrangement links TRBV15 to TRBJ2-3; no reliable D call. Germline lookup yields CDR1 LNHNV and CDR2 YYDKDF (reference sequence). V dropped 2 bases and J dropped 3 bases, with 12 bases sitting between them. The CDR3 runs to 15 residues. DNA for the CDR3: TGTGCCACCAGCAGACCCACTCGAAGAACAGATACGCAGTATTTT. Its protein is CATSRPTRRTDTQYF.

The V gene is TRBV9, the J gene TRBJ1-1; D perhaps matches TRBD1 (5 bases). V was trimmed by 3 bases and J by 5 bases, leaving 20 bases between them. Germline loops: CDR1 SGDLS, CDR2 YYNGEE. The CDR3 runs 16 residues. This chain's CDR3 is CASSDMAGSWGTEAFF. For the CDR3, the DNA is TGTGCCAGCAGCGACATGGCGGGGAGTTGGGGGACTGAAGCTTTCTTT. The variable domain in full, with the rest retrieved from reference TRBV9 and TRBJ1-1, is DSGVTQTPKHLITATGQRVTLRCSPRSGDLSVYWYQQSLDQGLQFLIQYYNGEERAKGNILERFSAQQFPDLHSELNLSSLELGDSALYFCASSDMAGSWGTEAFFGQGTRLTVV.

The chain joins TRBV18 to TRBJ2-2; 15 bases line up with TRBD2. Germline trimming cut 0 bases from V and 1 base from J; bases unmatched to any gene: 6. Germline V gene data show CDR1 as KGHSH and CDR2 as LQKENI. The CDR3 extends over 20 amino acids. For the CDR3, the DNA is TGTGCCAGCTCACCACCGGGACTAGCGGGGGGCCCAAGGAACACCGGGGAGCTGTTTTTT. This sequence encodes CASSPPGLAGGPRNTGELFF. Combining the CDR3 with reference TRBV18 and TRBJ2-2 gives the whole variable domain NAGVMQNPRHLVRRRGQEARLRCSPMKGHSHVYWYRQLPEEGLKFMVYLQKENIIDESGMPKERFSAEFPKEGPSILRIQQVVRGDSAAYFCASSPPGLAGGPRNTGELFFGEGSRLTVL.

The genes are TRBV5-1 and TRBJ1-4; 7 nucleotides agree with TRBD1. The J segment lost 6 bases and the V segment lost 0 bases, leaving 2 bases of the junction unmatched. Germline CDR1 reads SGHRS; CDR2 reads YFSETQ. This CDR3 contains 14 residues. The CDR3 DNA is TGCGCCAGCAGCTTGGGAGGGGGCGATGAAAAACTGTTTTTT. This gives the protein CASSLGGGDEKLFF.

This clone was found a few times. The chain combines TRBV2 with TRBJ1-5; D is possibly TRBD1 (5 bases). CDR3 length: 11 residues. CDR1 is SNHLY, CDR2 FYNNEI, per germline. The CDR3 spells CVIGEPQPQHF. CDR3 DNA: TGTGTGATAGGGGAACCCCAGCCCCAGCATTTT.

CDR3 bases: TGTGCCTGGCAACGGGAGGGAAGGCAGTATTTT. Its translation: CAWQREGRQYF. The chain links TRBV30 to TRBJ2-3; 8 nucleotides match TRBD2. This CDR3 spans 11 amino acids. Germline V gene sequence: CDR1 GTSNPN, CDR2 SVGIG (reference sequence). With 5 bases clipped from V and 11 bases from J, the junction kept 6 bases outside the gene matches.

The CDR3 loop reads CASSPDRAYGYTF. The CDR3 region has the DNA TGTGCCAGCAGCCCAGACAGGGCTTATGGCTACACCTTC. The chain couples TRBV5-6 to TRBJ1-2; 7 bases line up with TRBD1. The germline V gene has CDR1 SGHDT and CDR2 YYEEEE. The CDR3 is 13 amino acids. V shed 4 bases and J 5 bases; nucleotides not matched to a gene: 5.

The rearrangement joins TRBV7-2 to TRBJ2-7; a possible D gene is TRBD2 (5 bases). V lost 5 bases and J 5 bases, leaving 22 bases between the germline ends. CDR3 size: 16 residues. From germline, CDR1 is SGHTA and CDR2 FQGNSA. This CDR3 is CASSPYLGGRGNEQYF. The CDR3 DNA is TGTGCCAGCAGCCCCTATCTTGGCGGGCGTGGTAACGAGCAGTACTTC.

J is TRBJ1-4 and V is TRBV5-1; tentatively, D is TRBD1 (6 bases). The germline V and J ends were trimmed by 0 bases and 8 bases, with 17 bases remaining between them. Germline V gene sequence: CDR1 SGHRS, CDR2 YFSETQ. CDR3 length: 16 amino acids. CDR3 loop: CASSLAPGGPDEKLFF. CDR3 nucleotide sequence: TGCGCCAGCAGCTTGGCCCCCGGGGGGCCAGACGAAAAACTGTTTTTT.

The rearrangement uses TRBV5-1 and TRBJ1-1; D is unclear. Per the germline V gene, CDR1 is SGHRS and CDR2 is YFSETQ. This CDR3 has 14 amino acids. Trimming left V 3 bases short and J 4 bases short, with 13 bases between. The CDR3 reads CASSWALTATEAFF. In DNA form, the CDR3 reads TGCGCCAGCAGCTGGGCCCTTACCGCCACTGAAGCTTTCTTT.

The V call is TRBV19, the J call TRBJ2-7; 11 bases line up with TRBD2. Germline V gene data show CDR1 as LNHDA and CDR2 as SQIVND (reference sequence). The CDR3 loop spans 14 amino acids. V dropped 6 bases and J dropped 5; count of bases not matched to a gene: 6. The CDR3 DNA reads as TGTGCCAGTAGCCGTAGCGGGGGGGCCCACGAGCAGTACTTC. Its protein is CASSRSGGAHEQYF.

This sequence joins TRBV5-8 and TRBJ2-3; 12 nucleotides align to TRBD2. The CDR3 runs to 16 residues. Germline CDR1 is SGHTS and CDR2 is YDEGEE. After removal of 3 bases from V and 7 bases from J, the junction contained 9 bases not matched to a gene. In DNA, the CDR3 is TGTGCCAGCAGCTATTGGACTAGCGGGGAAAAAAATACGCAGTATTTT. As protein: CASSYWTSGEKNTQYF.

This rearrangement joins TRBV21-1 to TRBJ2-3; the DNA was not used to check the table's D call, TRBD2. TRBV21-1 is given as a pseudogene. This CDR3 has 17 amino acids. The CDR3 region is CASSKEGGREGADTQYF. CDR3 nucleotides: TGTGCCAGCAGCAAAGAAGGAGGGAGGGAGGGGGCAGATACGCAGTATTTT.

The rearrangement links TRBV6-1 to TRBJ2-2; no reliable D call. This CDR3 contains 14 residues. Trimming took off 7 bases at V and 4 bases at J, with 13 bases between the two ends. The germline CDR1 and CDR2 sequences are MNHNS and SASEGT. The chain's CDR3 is CASTAGPGTGELFF. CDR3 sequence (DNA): TGTGCCAGCACCGCCGGGCCCGGCACCGGGGAGCTGTTTTTT.

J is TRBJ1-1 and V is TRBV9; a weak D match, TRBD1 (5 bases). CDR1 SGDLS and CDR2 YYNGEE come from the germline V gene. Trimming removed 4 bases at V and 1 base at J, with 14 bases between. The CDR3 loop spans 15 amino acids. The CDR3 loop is CASSTSQGRNTEAFF. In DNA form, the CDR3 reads TGTGCCAGCAGCACCTCTCAGGGCCGGAACACTGAAGCTTTCTTT.